This T cell receptor beta chain was found in a study of blood T cell repertoires in COVID-19. At the level of the study: Researchers got acute and convalescent COVID-19 samples from the United States, Italy and Spain. In each case, the material was cDNA or gDNA derived from T cells, B-cell-depleted T cells, or PBMCs.

V was clipped by 2 bases and J by 0 bases, with 10 bases between them. Germline V lookup: CDR1 SNHLY, CDR2 FYNNEI. The CDR3 length is 16 residues. Under the authors' procedure: Reference gene primer amplification in the assay estimated nucleated cell counts. The repertoire was sequenced with immunoSEQ multiplex PCR; TCRdb's copy has only in-frame clones and lacks some. V and J calls plus clone size are reproduced from that table; the DNA served to infer D and trimming. This sample has roughly 57,000 clones, with about three quarters found just once. Sequencing was done on a sample of peripheral blood. The clonotype comes from a man between 65 and 85 years old with active or convalescent COVID-19. This chain connects TRBV2 to TRBJ2-2; D remains ambiguous. CDR3 nucleotides: TGTGCCAGCAGTGAAAACAGCCTTACGAACACCGGGGAGCTGTTTTTT. Its translation is CASSENSLTNTGELFF.